The clone carrying this T cell receptor beta chain showed up many times. A second PCR of roughly 7 to 11 cycles used a sample-barcoded 5' primer and a J-beta primer mix. TCRdb re-derived calls from the 5' RACE reads in MiXCR, one entry per CDR3 protein. The table has some 930,000 distinct CDR3 sequences, 25% to 35% seen once. This sample was taken from a study of blood T cells in healthy people across ages. The germline gives CDR1 LGHDT, CDR2 YNNKEL (reference sequence). Trimming shortened V by 6 bases and J by 5 bases, and 13 bases separated the two germline ends. CDR3 size: 13 residues. These data were also filed under a second study, of T cells of mothers and their children.

The specimen was blood. This chain connects TRBV3-1 to TRBJ1-2, with D perhaps TRBD1 (5 bases). This receptor was identified in a woman between 35 and 50 years old in good health. CDR3: CASRHQGQYGYTF. The DNA of the CDR3 is TGTGCCAGCAGACACCAGGGCCAATATGGCTACACCTTC.